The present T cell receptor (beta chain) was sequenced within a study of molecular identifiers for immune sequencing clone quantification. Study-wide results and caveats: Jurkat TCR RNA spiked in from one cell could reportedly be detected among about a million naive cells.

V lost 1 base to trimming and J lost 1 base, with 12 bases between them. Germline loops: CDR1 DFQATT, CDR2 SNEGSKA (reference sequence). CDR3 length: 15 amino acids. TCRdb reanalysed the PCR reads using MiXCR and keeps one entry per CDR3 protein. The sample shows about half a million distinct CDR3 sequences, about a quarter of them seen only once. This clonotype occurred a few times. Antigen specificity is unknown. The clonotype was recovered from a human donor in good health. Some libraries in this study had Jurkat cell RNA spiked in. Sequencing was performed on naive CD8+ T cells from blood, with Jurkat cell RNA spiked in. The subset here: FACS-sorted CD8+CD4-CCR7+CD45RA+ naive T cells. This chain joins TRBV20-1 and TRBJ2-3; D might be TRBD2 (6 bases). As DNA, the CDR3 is TGCAGTGCTAGAGGTTTAGCGGTGGGCACAGATACGCAGTATTTT. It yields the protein CSARGLAVGTDTQYF.